The present T cell receptor beta chain was sequenced within a study of cytomegalovirus exposure and HLA in healthy donors. PCR employed 60 Vbeta and 13 Jbeta primers. Profiled with immunoSEQ multiplex PCR; TCRdb holds only in-frame clones, not every one. This table holds 180,000 or so clones, 76% found once. CDR3 size: 13 residues. The V gene lost 2 bases and the J gene lost 3 bases, with 9 bases spanning the gap. Germline V gives CDR1 SGHDT, CDR2 YYEEEE. The V call is TRBV5-6, the J call TRBJ2-7, with D hard to call. The TCR sequence derives from a female donor in good health and CMV-seronegative. What was sequenced was PBMCs. Here the CDR3 reads CASSFGRGYEQYF. The CDR3 region has the DNA TGTGCCAGCAGCTTCGGCCGAGGCTACGAGCAGTACTTC.